These T cell receptor beta chains were read from a single sample in a study of T-cell reconstitution after alpha-beta-depleted transplantation in children. TCRdb itself ran the PCR reads through MiXCR, one entry per CDR3 protein. This sample has 250,000 to 300,000 distinct CDR3 sequences, with about 7.3% found just once. The source was peripheral blood, collected 360 days after TCRalphabeta/CD19-depleted stem cell transplant. The receptors derive from a female patient aged 2 to 10 who had a stem cell transplant for Fanconi anemia, so the T cells may come from the graft donor. CDR3s include the opening cysteine and the closing phenylalanine or tryptophan. The D gene is left open where the match is weak. Clone size is not always given. Where it is, it says once, few, many or a class for expanded clones.

V	D	size	J	CDR3	DNA
TRBV7-9	NA	many	TRBJ2-2	CASSPARGPTGELFF	TGTGCCAGCAGCCCAGCAAGGGGTCCAACCGGGGAGCTGTTTTTT
TRBV6-5	NA	many	TRBJ2-6	CASSYWKGSGANVLTF	TGTGCCAGCAGTTACTGGAAGGGCTCTGGGGCCAACGTCCTGACTTTC
TRBV5-1	NA	many	TRBJ2-7	CASSLGTYSYEQYF	TGCGCCAGCAGCTTGGGGACGTACTCCTACGAGCAGTACTTC
TRBV6-2/TRBV6-3	NA	many	TRBJ1-2	CASSLTSTAASYGYTF	TGTGCCAGCAGCCTCACTTCGACAGCGGCGAGCTATGGCTACACCTTC
TRBV6-2/TRBV6-3	TRBD2	many	TRBJ2-3	CASSYSSLAGRLPSTDTQYF	TGTGCCAGCAGTTACTCGAGCCTAGCGGGGAGACTTCCTAGCACAGATACGCAGTATTTT
TRBV5-1	TRBD1	many	TRBJ2-7	CASSPRQGYEQYF	TGCGCCAGCTCCCCCCGACAGGGCTACGAGCAGTACTTC
TRBV14	TRBD2	few	TRBJ2-2	CASSQDGLANGELFF	TGTGCCAGCAGCCAAGATGGACTAGCGAACGGGGAGCTGTTTTTT
TRBV3-1	TRBD1	NA	TRBJ1-2	CASSPHTHGDSHYGYTF	TGTGCCAGCAGCCCCCACACGCACGGGGACAGCCACTATGGCTACACCTTC
TRBV9	NA	NA	TRBJ1-6	CASSVGAVGYSPLHF	TGTGCCAGCAGCGTAGGAGCAGTGGGTTATTCACCCCTCCACTTT
TRBV4-2	NA	many	TRBJ2-1	CASSPAGVGHNEQFF	TGTGCCAGCAGCCCAGCGGGTGTAGGGCACAATGAGCAGTTCTTC
TRBV2	NA	many	TRBJ2-4	CASSELGVVKNIQYF	TGTGCCAGCAGTGAATTGGGGGTCGTCAAAAACATTCAGTACTTC
TRBV6-1	TRBD1	many	TRBJ2-7	CASRWTGTYEQYF	TGTGCCAGCAGATGGACAGGGACCTACGAGCAGTACTTC
TRBV11-2	TRBD1	NA	TRBJ1-2	CASSLESGTGKNYGYTF	TGTGCCAGCAGCTTAGAATCTGGGACAGGGAAAAACTATGGCTACACCTTC
TRBV4-1	NA	many	TRBJ2-1	CASSQDPGHYNEQFF	TGCGCCAGCAGCCAAGACCCGGGACACTACAATGAGCAGTTCTTC
TRBV6-5	NA	few	TRBJ2-7	CASSYPNHRVLRYEQYF	TGTGCCAGCAGTTACCCAAATCACCGGGTTCTTAGATACGAGCAGTACTTC
TRBV3-1	TRBD1	few	TRBJ2-7	CASSQVGGQSPTYEQYF	TGTGCCAGCAGCCAAGTTGGGGGACAGTCTCCCACCTACGAGCAGTACTTC
TRBV20-1	TRBD1	many	TRBJ1-1	CSARDAISGGQRNTEAFF	TGCAGTGCTAGAGACGCTATCTCTGGGGGACAGAGGAACACTGAAGCTTTCTTT
TRBV5-5	NA	many	TRBJ1-1	CASSVYRVDTEAFF	TGTGCCAGCAGCGTATACAGGGTTGACACTGAAGCTTTCTTT
TRBV7-8	NA	NA	TRBJ1-1	CASSPVRVAFF	TGTGCCAGCAGCCCAGTCCGGGTAGCTTTCTTT
TRBV5-5	NA	many	TRBJ2-5	CASRKPGQVVETQYF	TGTGCCAGCAGGAAACCGGGACAAGTCGTGGAGACCCAGTACTTC
TRBV9	NA	many	TRBJ2-1	CASSVLGSGHGEQFF	TGTGCCAGCAGCGTATTGGGGTCAGGTCACGGAGAGCAGTTCTTC
TRBV6-5	NA	few	TRBJ2-5	CASSYSTSGWGQETQYF	TGTGCCAGCAGTTACTCGACCTCTGGTTGGGGCCAAGAGACCCAGTACTTC
TRBV7-6	NA	NA	TRBJ2-3	CASSPGPLVPDTQYF	TGTGCCAGCAGCCCGGGGCCGTTGGTCCCAGATACGCAGTATTTT
TRBV7-2	TRBD1	few	TRBJ2-1	CGGQSYNEQFF	TGTGGGGGACAGAGTTACAATGAGCAGTTCTTC
TRBV6-2/TRBV6-3	TRBD1	many	TRBJ2-1	CASSRTGGLYNEQFF	TGTGCCAGCAGTCGGACAGGGGGTTTGTACAATGAGCAGTTCTTC
TRBV4-2	NA	many	TRBJ2-7	CASSQGTGHQYEQYF	TGTGCCAGCAGCCAAGGGACCGGACACCAATACGAGCAGTACTTC
TRBV5-1	TRBD2	many	TRBJ2-5	CASSLVAGEETQYF	TGCGCCAGCAGCTTGGTAGCGGGGGAAGAGACCCAGTACTTC
TRBV25-1	NA	NA	TRBJ2-5	CASAQWGAGETQYF	TGTGCCAGCGCCCAGTGGGGGGCCGGGGAGACCCAGTACTTC
TRBV7-2	NA	many	TRBJ2-3	CASSLVGVTDTQYF	TGTGCCAGCAGCTTAGTGGGGGTCACAGATACGCAGTATTTT
TRBV30	TRBD2	NA	TRBJ2-1	CAWTKRGGGHEQFF	TGTGCCTGGACAAAGCGGGGGGGCGGGCATGAGCAGTTCTTC
TRBV5-1	TRBD1	many	TRBJ1-1	CASSYDGTGRRGLMNTEAFF	TGCGCCAGCAGCTACGACGGGACAGGGAGGAGGGGGCTTATGAACACTGAAGCTTTCTTT
TRBV5-1	TRBD1	few	TRBJ1-1	CASSPGQGPHEAFF	TGCGCCAGCAGCCCCGGACAGGGGCCCCATGAAGCTTTCTTT
TRBV20-1	TRBD2	many	TRBJ2-7	CSALIAGSSYEQYF	TGCAGTGCCCTGATAGCGGGGAGCTCCTACGAGCAGTACTTC
TRBV28	TRBD1	few	TRBJ2-7	CASSLSWTGYYEQYF	TGTGCCAGCAGTTTATCATGGACAGGGTATTACGAGCAGTACTTC
TRBV28	TRBD2	few	TRBJ2-2	CASSKGLAGETGELFF	TGTGCCAGCAGCAAGGGACTAGCGGGGGAGACCGGGGAGCTGTTTTTT